This T cell receptor (beta chain) derives from a study of T cells in Graves' hyperthyroidism and ophthalmopathy. As concerns this clonotype: What it binds is unknown.

Study results and caveats: Most thyroid clonotypes expanded above 0.001 appeared in blood too. A model built on 13 V-J features separated ophthalmopathy from stable hyperthyroidism. Ophthalmopathy got predicted by the model a median around six months before its onset.

Losses at the gene ends were 5 bases for V and 4 bases for J; bases not matched to a gene: 4. Germline lookup yields CDR1 SEHNR and CDR2 FQNEAQ (reference sequence). CDR3 size: 16 residues. It was RNA transcripts that yielded the amplified TCR beta CDR3 regions. First-round RT-PCR of the TCR CDR3 relied on the HTBI primer set. TCRdb reanalysed the multiplex PCR reads using MiXCR and keeps one entry per CDR3 protein. The sample has around 380,000 distinct CDR3 sequences, approximately 13% seen once. This sequence was found in a man aged 30 to 45 with Graves' hyperthyroidism that later progressed to Graves' ophthalmopathy. V usage is TRBV7-9 and J usage is TRBJ2-5; 16 bases are shared with TRBD2. The source material was blood. The CDR3 spells CASSPGLAGGPETQYF. The CDR3 DNA is TGTGCCAGCAGCCCGGGACTAGCGGGGGGGCCAGAGACCCAGTACTTC. The full variable domain, rest sourced from reference TRBV7-9 and TRBJ2-5, is DTGVSQNPRHKITKRGQNVTFRCDPISEHNRLYWYRQTLGQGPEFLTYFQNEAQLEKSRLLSDRFSAERPKGSFSTLEIQRTEQGDSAMYLCASSPGLAGGPETQYFGPGTRLLVL.